The source of this T cell receptor (beta chain) is a study of cytotoxic CD8 clonotypes in ibrutinib-treated CLL. Profiling relied on immunoSEQ multiplex PCR, and the TCRdb table lists in-frame clones only, not all of them. The table records fewer than 400,000 clones, approximately 67% of them present only once. This CDR3 contains 15 residues. Germline CDR1 KGHSH, CDR2 LQKENI. V gave up 8 bases and J gave up 6 bases; unmatched junction bases: 9. The genes are TRBV18 and TRBJ2-7; 14 nucleotides match TRBD2. This TCR was recovered from a human donor with chronic lymphocytic leukemia. The sample consisted of PBMCs, taken after 36 months of ibrutinib treatment. Here the CDR3 DNA reads TGTGCCAGCACCGGACTAGCGGGGGGACCTTTCGAGCAGTACTTC. Translated: CASTGLAGGPFEQYF.